Presented here are 22 T cell receptor beta chains from one specimen sequenced in a study of cytomegalovirus exposure and HLA in healthy donors. PCR primers comprised 60 Vbeta and 13 Jbeta primers. The table came from immunoSEQ multiplex PCR; TCRdb's copy has only in-frame clones and leaves some out. The sample consists of around 200,000 clones, around nine tenths of them appearing once. The sample taken for sequencing was PBMCs. These receptors originate from a woman aged 18-30 years in good health and CMV-seronegative.

J is TRBJ2-5 and V is TRBV5-1; 7 nucleotides match TRBD1. J lost 1 base, V lost 0 bases, and 3 bases had no gene match. The CDR3 has 15 amino acids. CDR1 and CDR2 (germline): SGHRS, YFSETQ. As DNA, the CDR3 is TGCGCCAGCAGCTTGGTAGGGACAGTCCAAGAGACCCAGTACTTC. Translation: CASSLVGTVQETQYF. Based on the CDR3 plus reference TRBV5-1 and TRBJ2-5, the full variable domain is KAGVTQTPRYLIKTRGQQVTLSCSPISGHRSVSWYQQTPGQGLQFLFEYFSETQRNKGNFPGRFSGRQFSNSRSEMNVSTLELGDSALYLCASSLVGTVQETQYFGPGTRLLVL.

The chain carries TRBV5-6 and TRBJ2-2, with 10 bases that match TRBD1. This CDR3 region has 16 residues. In germline, CDR1 is SGHDT, CDR2 YYEEEE. V lost 0 bases, J lost 5 bases, and 4 bases stayed unmatched. CDR3 DNA sequence: TGTGCCAGCAGCTTGGTGGGGACAGGGGAAACCGGGGAGCTGTTTTTT. As protein: CASSLVGTGETGELFF.

This chain connects TRBV5-4 to TRBJ2-2; TRBD2 might be the D (6 bases). This CDR3 has 14 amino acids. The germline V gene encodes CDR1 SGHNT and CDR2 YYREEE (reference sequence). V gave up 5 bases and J gave up 4 bases, with 12 bases separating them. CDR3 residues: CASSSGGRTGELFF. In nucleotides, the CDR3 is TGTGCCAGCAGTTCCGGAGGGCGCACCGGGGAGCTGTTTTTT.

There are a few counts of this clone. V gene TRBV13 combines with J gene TRBJ2-3; possible D gene TRBD2, 5 bases. The CDR3 loop spans 13 amino acids. Trimming left V 3 bases short and J 1 base short, with 5 bases between. Germline V gene sequence: CDR1 PRHDT, CDR2 FYEKMQ (reference sequence). The CDR3 spells CASSLRGTDTQYF. CDR3 sequence (DNA): TGTGCCAGCAGCTTGCGGGGCACAGATACGCAGTATTTT.

V is TRBV7-6 and J is TRBJ1-2; D might be TRBD1 (5 bases). This CDR3 has 16 residues. CDR1 and CDR2 (germline): SGHVS, FNYEAQ. Trimming shortened V by 2 bases and J by 2 bases, and 15 bases separated the two germline ends. Here the CDR3 reads CASSLLFSGVNYGYTF. CDR3 DNA: TGTGCCAGCAGCTTATTATTTTCGGGGGTGAACTATGGCTACACCTTC.

The CDR3, as DNA: TGTGCCAGCAGTTTACGCCAGGGGGCGACCCACGCTTTCTTT. Translated, it gives CASSLRQGATHAFF. The gene calls are TRBV28 and TRBJ1-1, with TRBD1 matching over 8 bases. The V segment lost 2 bases and the J segment 11 bases; nucleotides outside the gene matches: 10. Germline V gene lookup returns CDR1 MDHEN and CDR2 SYDVKM. The CDR3 length is 14 residues.

The chain uses TRBV5-1 and TRBJ1-2, with TRBD1 matching over 7 bases. Unmatched junction bases numbered 6, after V lost 3 bases and J lost 1 base. The CDR3 totals 15 residues. Looked up from germline, CDR1 is SGHRS and CDR2 is YFSETQ. The CDR3 nucleotides are TGCGCCAGCAGCTCCCACAGGGGATATAACTATGGCTACACCTTC. Translated: CASSSHRGYNYGYTF.

The V gene is TRBV7-3, the J gene TRBJ2-5; D is uncertain. There are 13 residues in the CDR3. V was shortened by 5 bases and J by 8 bases, with 15 bases between the two germline ends. Germline V lookup: CDR1 SGHTA, CDR2 FQGTGA. The DNA of the CDR3 is TGTGCCAGCAGCCTGACACACAACATCACCCAGTACTTC. Translation: CASSLTHNITQYF.

This clone was found once. The chain links TRBV5-5 to TRBJ2-5; D is ambiguous. This CDR3 contains 14 residues. Deletions cut 0 bases from V and 5 bases from J, with 11 bases between. CDR1 SGHKS and CDR2 YYEKEE come from the germline V gene (reference sequence). CDR3 sequence (DNA): TGTGCCAGCAGCTTGGTTCCGCCGGAGGAGACCCAGTACTTC. It translates to CASSLVPPEETQYF.

This chain connects TRBV18 to TRBJ2-3; the D gene is possibly TRBD1 (6 bases). V lost 6 bases and J 2 bases, leaving 18 bases between the germline ends. Germline V gives CDR1 KGHSH, CDR2 LQKENI. The CDR3 is 16 amino acids. The CDR3 nucleotides are TGTGCCAGCTCGCAAGATCCGGGACAACTCACAGATACGCAGTATTTT. Residues: CASSQDPGQLTDTQYF. The variable domain in full, completed from reference TRBV18 and TRBJ2-3, reads NAGVMQNPRHLVRRRGQEARLRCSPMKGHSHVYWYRQLPEEGLKFMVYLQKENIIDESGMPKERFSAEFPKEGPSILRIQQVVRGDSAAYFCASSQDPGQLTDTQYFGPGTRLTVL.

The chain recombines TRBV11-3 with TRBJ2-5; TRBD2 matches 11 bases. V lost 4 bases, J lost 3 bases, and 4 bases stayed unmatched. The length of the CDR3 is 15 residues. CDR1 SGHNT and CDR2 YENEEA come from the germline V gene. CDR3 coding DNA: TGTGCCAGCAGCTGGGCGACTAGCGGGAAAGAGACCCAGTACTTC. Translated, it gives CASSWATSGKETQYF.

The V gene is TRBV4-2, the J gene TRBJ2-1; 11 bases map to TRBD2. Losses at the gene ends were 8 bases for V and 6 bases for J; bases not matched to a gene: 9. Germline V gene data show CDR1 as LGHNA and CDR2 as YNFKEQ. The CDR3 is made up of 15 amino acids. The CDR3 sequence is CASGPGLAALNEQFF. The CDR3 DNA reads TGTGCCAGCGGTCCGGGACTAGCGGCACTCAATGAGCAGTTCTTC.

Comments on this clone: Mismatch with germline at one junction end may stem from a read error. The V and J genes are TRBV27 and TRBJ2-5; D gene unclear. With the DNA end fitting TRBJ2-7 better, the J assignment may be wrong. Germline CDR1 reads MNHEY; CDR2 reads SMNVEV (reference sequence). This CDR3 is built from 12 residues. CDR3 DNA: TGTGTCAGCAGTTTGAACTCCTACGAGCAGTACTTC. Amino acid sequence: CVSSLNSYEQYF.

The CDR3 spells CASSLVSGTYNEQFF. DNA for the CDR3: TGTGCCAGCAGCTTAGTTTCAGGGACCTACAATGAGCAGTTCTTC. The chain couples TRBV11-2 to TRBJ2-1; D is possibly TRBD1 (5 bases). V lost 1 base and J lost 2, with 9 bases in between. The CDR3 is made up of 15 amino acids. From germline, CDR1 is SGHAT and CDR2 FQNNGV.

J is TRBJ2-1 and V is TRBV6-5; 10 bases map to TRBD2. V was pared by 4 bases and J by 10 bases, with 10 bases of the junction left unmatched. The CDR3 is 15 amino acids. Germline V gene lookup returns CDR1 MNHEY and CDR2 SVGAGI. This CDR3 reads CASSFPSGGGWEQFF. The CDR3 nucleotides are TGTGCCAGCAGTTTTCCTAGCGGGGGAGGCTGGGAGCAGTTCTTC.

The chain has TRBV21-1 and TRBJ2-5; the D segment call TRBD2 is taken from the table without a DNA check. TRBV21-1 counts as a pseudogene. This CDR3 region has 16 residues. In nucleotides, the CDR3 is TGTGCCAGCAGCAAAAAACCCCACCGGGGGCAAGAGACCCAGTACTTC. Its protein is CASSKKPHRGQETQYF.

Notes on this clone: Distinct nucleotide sequences in the sample also encode this CDR3. This chain connects TRBV4-3 to TRBJ2-5, with a tentative D call TRBD2 (6 bases). From germline, CDR1 is LGHNA and CDR2 YSLEER. V lost 0 bases and J lost 9, with 11 bases in between. The CDR3 covers 13 residues. The CDR3 DNA is TGCGCCAGCAGCCAAGAGGGTGGAGGGGCCCAGTACTTC. Translation: CASSQEGGGAQYF.

The chain couples TRBV10-2 to TRBJ1-5, with D perhaps TRBD1 (5 bases). CDR1 is WSHSY and CDR2 is SAAADI in the germline V gene. V was shortened by 3 bases and J by 0 bases, with 9 bases between the two germline ends. The CDR3 runs to 15 residues. The CDR3 region is CASSDRAHSNQPQHF. CDR3 coding DNA: TGCGCCAGCAGTGACAGGGCACATAGCAATCAGCCCCAGCATTTT.

The chain recombines TRBV5-6 with TRBJ2-2; D gene unclear. The CDR3 sequence is 13 residues long. The germline V gene has CDR1 SGHDT and CDR2 YYEEEE. V lost 2 bases to trimming and J lost 4 bases, with 6 bases between them. This CDR3 is CASSFLPTGELFF. The DNA of the CDR3 is TGTGCCAGCAGCTTCCTACCCACCGGGGAGCTGTTTTTT.

The chain combines TRBV18 with TRBJ2-7, with 10 bases matching TRBD2. This CDR3 contains 14 residues. The germline CDR1 and CDR2 sequences are KGHSH and LQKENI. The ends lost 3 bases at V and 7 bases at J; junction bases unmatched: 6. The CDR3 DNA is TGTGCCAGCTCACCTAGGACTAGCGGCGATGAGCAGTACTTC. The encoded protein is CASSPRTSGDEQYF.

V is TRBV4-3 and J is TRBJ2-3; 8 bases are shared with TRBD2. The V and J ends lost 2 bases and 6 bases, in that order; junction bases with no gene match: 10. CDR3 length: 16 residues. Looked up from germline, CDR1 is LGHNA and CDR2 is YSLEER. The CDR3 coding sequence is TGCGCCAGCAGCCAACTAGGACTAGCTAGATCGGATACGCAGTATTTT. As protein: CASSQLGLARSDTQYF.

The chain joins TRBV2 to TRBJ2-7; 9 positions agree with TRBD1. The trim removed 4 bases at V and 3 bases at J, leaving 7 bases unmatched. CDR1 is SNHLY, CDR2 FYNNEI, per germline. The CDR3 loop spans 15 amino acids. In DNA, the CDR3 is TGTGCCAGCAGTGGCACCGGGACAGGGCTCTACGAGCAGTACTTC. It specifies CASSGTGTGLYEQYF. The variable domain in full, completed from reference TRBV2 and TRBJ2-7, reads EPEVTQTPSHQVTQMGQEVILRCVPISNHLYFYWYRQILGQKVEFLVSFYNNEISEKSEIFDDQFSVERPDGSNFTLKIRSTKLEDSAMYFCASSGTGTGLYEQYFGPGTRLTVT.